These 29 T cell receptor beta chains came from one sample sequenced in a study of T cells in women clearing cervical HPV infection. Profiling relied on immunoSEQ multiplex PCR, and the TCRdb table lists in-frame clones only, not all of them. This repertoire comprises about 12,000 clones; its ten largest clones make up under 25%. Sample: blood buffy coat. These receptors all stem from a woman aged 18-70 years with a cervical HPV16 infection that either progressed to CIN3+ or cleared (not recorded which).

The CDR3 is CASAPGGTGYNEQFF. The covered CDR3 bases are TGTGCTAGTGCCCCAGGGGGCACGGGCTACAATGAG. V is TRBV12-5 and J is TRBJ2-1; 8 nucleotides line up with TRBD1. The CDR3 end lies 3 residues beyond the end of the read and is filled in from the germline J gene. J lost 3 bases, V lost 7 bases, and 8 bases had no gene match. CDR3 size: 15 residues. From germline, CDR1 is LGHNT and CDR2 FRNRAP.

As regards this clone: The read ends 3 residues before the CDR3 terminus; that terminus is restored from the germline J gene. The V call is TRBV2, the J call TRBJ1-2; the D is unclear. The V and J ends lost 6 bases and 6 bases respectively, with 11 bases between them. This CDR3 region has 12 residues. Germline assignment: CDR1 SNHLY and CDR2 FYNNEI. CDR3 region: CASRWRVDGYTF. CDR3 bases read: TGTGCCAGCAGGTGGAGGGTGGATGGC. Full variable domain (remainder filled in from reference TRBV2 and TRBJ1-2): EPEVTQTPSHQVTQMGQEVILRCVPISNHLYFYWYRQILGQKVEFLVSFYNNEISEKSEIFDDQFSVERPDGSNFTLKIRSTKLEDSAMYFCASRWRVDGYTFGSGTRLTVV.

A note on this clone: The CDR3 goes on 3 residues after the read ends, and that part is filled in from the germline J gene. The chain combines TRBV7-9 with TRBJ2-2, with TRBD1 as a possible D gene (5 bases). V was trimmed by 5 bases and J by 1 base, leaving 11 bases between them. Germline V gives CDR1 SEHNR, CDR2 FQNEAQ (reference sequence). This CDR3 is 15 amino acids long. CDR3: CASSQGVENTGELFF. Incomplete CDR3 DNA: TGTGCCAGCAGCCAAGGGGTAGAGAACACCGGGGAG.

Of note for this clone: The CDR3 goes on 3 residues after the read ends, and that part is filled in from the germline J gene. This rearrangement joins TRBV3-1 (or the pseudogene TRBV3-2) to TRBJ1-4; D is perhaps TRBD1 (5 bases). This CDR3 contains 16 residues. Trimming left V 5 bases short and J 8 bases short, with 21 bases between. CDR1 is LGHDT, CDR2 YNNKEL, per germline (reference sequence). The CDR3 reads CASSWSEGFLGEKLFF. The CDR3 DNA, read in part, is TGTGCCAGCAGCTGGAGCGAGGGGTTCCTCGGGGAAAAA.

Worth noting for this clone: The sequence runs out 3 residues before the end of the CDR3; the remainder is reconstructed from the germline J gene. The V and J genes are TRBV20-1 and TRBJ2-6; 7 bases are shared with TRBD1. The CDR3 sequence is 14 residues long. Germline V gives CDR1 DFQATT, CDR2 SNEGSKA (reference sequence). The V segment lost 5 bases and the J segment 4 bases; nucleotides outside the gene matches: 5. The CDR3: CSAPTGDGANVLTF. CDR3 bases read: TGCAGTGCTCCAACAGGGGACGGGGCCAACGTC.

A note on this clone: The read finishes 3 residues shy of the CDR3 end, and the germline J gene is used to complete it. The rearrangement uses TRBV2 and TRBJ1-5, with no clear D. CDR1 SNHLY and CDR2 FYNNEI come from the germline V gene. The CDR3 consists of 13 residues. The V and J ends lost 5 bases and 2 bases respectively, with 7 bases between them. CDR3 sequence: CASSYGGNQPQHF. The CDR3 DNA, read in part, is TGTGCCAGCAGTTACGGGGGCAATCAGCCC.

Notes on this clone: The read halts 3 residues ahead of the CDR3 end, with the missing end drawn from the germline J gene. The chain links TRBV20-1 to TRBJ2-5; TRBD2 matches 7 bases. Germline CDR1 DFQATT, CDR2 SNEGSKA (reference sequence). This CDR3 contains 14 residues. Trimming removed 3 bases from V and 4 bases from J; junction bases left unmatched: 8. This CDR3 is CSASLVAGPETQYF. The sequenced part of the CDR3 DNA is TGCAGTGCTAGTTTGGTAGCGGGCCCAGAGACC.

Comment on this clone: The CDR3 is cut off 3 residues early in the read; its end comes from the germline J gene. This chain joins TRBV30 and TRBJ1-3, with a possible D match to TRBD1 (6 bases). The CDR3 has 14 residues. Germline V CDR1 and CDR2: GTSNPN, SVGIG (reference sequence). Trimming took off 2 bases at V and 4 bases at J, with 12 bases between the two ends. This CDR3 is CAWSRGGSGNTIYF. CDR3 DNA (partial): TGTGCCTGGAGTAGGGGGGGATCCGGAAACACC.

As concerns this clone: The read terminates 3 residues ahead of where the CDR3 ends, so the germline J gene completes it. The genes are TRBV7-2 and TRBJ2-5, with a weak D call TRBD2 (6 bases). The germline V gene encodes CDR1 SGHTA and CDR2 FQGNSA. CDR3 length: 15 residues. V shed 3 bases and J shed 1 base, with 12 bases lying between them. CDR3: CASSLYKRAQETQYF. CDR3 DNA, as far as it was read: TGTGCCAGCAGCTTGTATAAGCGGGCCCAAGAGACC.

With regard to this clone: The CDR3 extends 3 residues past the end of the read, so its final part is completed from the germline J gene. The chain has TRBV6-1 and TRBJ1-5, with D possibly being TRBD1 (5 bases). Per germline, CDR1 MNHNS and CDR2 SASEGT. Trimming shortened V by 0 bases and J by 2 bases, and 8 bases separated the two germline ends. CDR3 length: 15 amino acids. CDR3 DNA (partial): TGTGCCAGCAGTGAAGCAGGGGTGGGCAATCAGCCC. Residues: CASSEAGVGNQP. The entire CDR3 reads CASSEAGVGNQPQHF.

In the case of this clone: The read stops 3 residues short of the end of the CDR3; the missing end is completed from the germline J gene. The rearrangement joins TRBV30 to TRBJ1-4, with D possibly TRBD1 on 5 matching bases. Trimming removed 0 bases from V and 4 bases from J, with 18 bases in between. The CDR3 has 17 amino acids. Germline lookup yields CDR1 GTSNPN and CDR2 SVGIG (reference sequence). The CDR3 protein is CAWSVRSGLTNNEKLFF. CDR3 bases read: TGTGCCTGGAGTGTACGGTCGGGACTGACTAATAATGAAAAA.

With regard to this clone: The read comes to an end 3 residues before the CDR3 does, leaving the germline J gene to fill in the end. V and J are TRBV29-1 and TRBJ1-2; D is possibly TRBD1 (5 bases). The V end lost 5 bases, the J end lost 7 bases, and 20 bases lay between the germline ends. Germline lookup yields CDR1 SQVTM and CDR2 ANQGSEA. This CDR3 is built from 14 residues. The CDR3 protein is CSVPTQGLLGGYTF. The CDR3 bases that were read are TGCAGCGTTCCCACGCAGGGCCTCCTCGGTGGC.

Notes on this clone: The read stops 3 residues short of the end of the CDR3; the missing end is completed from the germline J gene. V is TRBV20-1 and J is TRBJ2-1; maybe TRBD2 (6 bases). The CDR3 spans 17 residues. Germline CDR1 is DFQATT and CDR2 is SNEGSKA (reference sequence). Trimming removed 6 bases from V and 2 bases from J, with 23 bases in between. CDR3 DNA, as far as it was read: TGCAGTGCGAGGCCCACCGCGGGACGCGGGGCCTACAATGAG. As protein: CSARPTAGRGAYNE. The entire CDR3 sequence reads CSARPTAGRGAYNEQFF.

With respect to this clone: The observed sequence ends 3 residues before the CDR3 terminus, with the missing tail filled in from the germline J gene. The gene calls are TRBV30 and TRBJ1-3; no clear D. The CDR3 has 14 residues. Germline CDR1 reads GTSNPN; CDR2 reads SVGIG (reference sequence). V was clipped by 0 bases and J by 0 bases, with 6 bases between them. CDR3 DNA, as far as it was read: TGTGCCTGGAGTGTAGGGCTCTCTGGAAACACC. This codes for CAWSVGLSGNT. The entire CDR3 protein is CAWSVGLSGNTIYF.

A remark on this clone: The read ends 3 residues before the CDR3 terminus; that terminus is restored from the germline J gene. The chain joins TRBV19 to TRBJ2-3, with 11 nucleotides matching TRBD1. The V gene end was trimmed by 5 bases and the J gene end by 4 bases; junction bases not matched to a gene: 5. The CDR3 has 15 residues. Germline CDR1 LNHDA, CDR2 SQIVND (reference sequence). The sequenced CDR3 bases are TGTGCCAGTAGTTCCCGGGACAGGGGGGCAGATACG. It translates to CASSSRDRGADT. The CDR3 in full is CASSSRDRGADTQYF.

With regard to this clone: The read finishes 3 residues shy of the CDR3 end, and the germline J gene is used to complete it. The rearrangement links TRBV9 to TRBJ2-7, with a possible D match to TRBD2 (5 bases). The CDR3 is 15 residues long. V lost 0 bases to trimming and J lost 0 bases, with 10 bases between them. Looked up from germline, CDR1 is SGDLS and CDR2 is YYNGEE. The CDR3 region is CASSVDDGDSYEQYF. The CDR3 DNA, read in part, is TGTGCCAGCAGCGTAGACGACGGGGACTCCTACGAG.

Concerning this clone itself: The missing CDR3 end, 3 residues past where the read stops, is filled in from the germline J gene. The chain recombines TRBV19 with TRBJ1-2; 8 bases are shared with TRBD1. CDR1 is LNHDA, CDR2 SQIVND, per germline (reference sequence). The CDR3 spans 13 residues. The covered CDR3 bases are TGTGCCAGTAGACAGGGGGGGACAGATACC. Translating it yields CASRQGGTDT. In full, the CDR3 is CASRQGGTDTYTF.

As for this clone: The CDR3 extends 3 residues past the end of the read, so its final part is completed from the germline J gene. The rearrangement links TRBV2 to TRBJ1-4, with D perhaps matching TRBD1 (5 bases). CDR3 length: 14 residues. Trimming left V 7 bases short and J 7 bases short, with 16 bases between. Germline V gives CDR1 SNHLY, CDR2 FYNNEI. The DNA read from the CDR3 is TGTGCCAGCATACGGTCAGGGCAGGGTGAAAAA. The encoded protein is CASIRSGQGEK. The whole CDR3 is CASIRSGQGEKLFF.

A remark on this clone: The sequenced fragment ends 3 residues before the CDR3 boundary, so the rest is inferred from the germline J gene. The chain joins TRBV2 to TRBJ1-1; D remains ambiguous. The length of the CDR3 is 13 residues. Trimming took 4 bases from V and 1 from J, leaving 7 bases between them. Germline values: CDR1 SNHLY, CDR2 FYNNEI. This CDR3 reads CASSVVENTEAFF. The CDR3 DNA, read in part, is TGTGCCAGCAGTGTTGTAGAGAACACTGAA.

The CDR3 here is CASSPANEQFF. The covered CDR3 bases are TGTGCCAGCAGCCCTGCGAATGAG. V gene TRBV7-2 combines with J gene TRBJ2-1; no firm D call. The sequence runs out 3 residues before the end of the CDR3; the remainder is reconstructed from the germline J gene. V was shortened by 5 bases and J by 7 bases, with 6 bases between the two germline ends. Germline V gives CDR1 SGHTA, CDR2 FQGNSA. The CDR3 runs to 11 residues.

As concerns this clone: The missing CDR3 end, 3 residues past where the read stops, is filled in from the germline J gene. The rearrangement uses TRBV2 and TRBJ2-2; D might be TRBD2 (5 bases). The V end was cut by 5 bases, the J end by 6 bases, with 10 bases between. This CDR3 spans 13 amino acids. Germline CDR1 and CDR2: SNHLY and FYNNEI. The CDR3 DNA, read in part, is TGTGCCAGCAGTACATCAGCGGCCGGGGAG. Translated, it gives CASSTSAAGE. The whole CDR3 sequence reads CASSTSAAGELFF.

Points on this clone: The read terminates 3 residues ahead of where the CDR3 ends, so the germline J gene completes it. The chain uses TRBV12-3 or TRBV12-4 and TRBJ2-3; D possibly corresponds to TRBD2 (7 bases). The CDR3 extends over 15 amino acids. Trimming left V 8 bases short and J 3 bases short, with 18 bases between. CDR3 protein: CASVHRGAGTDTQYF. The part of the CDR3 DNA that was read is TGTGCCAGCGTACACCGGGGGGCCGGGACAGATACG.

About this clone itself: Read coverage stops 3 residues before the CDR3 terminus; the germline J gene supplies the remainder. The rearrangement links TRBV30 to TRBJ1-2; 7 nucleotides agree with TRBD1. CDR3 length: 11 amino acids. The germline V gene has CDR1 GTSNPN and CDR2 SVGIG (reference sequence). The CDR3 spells CAWRTGSGYTF. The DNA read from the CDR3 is TGTGCCTGGAGGACAGGGAGCGGC. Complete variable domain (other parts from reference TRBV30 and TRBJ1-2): SQTIHQWPATLVQPVGSPLSLECTVEGTSNPNLYWYRQAAGRGLQLLFYSVGIGQISSEVPQNLSASRPQDRQFILSSKKLLLSDSGFYLCAWRTGSGYTFGSGTRLTVV.

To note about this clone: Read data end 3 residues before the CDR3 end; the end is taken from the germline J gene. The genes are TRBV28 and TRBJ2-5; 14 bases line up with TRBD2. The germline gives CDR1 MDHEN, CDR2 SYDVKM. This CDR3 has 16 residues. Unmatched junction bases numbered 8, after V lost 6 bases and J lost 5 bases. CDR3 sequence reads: CASRGTSGGWRETQYF. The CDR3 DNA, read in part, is TGTGCCAGCAGGGGGACTAGCGGGGGCTGGAGGGAGACC.

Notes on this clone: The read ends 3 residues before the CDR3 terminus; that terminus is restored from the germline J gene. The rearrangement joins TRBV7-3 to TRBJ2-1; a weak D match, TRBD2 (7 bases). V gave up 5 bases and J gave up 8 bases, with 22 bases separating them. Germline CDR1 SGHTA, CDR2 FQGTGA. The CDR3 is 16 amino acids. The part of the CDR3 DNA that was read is TGTGCCAGCAGCGCGACAGTAGGGGGGGGCTGGGATGAG. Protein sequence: CASSATVGGGWDE. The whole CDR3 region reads CASSATVGGGWDEQFF.

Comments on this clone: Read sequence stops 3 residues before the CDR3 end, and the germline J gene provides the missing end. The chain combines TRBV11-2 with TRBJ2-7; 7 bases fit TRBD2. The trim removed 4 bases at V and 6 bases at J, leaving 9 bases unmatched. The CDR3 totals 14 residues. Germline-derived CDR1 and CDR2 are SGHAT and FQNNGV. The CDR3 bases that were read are TGTGCCAGCAGCTGGGGACTGCGGGGGAGCGAG. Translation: CASSWGLRGSE. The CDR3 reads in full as CASSWGLRGSEQYF.

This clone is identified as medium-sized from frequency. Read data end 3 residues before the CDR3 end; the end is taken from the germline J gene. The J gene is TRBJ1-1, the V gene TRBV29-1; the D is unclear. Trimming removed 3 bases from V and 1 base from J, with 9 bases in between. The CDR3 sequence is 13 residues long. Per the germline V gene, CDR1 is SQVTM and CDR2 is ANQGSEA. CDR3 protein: CSVDYRGNTEAFF. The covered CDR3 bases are TGCAGCGTTGATTATCGGGGGAACACTGAA.

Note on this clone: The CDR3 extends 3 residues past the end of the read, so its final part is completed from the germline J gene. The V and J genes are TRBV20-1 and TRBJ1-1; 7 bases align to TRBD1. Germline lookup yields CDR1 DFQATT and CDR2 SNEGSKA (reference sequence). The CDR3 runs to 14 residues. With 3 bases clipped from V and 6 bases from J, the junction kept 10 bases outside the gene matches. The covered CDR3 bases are TGCAGTGCTAGGTCTGGCAGGGGGGACTCTGAA. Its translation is CSARSGRGDSE. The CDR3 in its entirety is CSARSGRGDSEAFF.

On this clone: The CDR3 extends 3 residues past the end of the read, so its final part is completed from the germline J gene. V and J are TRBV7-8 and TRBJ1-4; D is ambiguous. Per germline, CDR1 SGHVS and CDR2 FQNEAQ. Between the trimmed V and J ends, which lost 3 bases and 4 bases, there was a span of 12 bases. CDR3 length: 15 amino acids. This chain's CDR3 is CASSLRVQINEKLFF. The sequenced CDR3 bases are TGTGCCAGCAGCTTGAGAGTTCAGATTAATGAAAAA.